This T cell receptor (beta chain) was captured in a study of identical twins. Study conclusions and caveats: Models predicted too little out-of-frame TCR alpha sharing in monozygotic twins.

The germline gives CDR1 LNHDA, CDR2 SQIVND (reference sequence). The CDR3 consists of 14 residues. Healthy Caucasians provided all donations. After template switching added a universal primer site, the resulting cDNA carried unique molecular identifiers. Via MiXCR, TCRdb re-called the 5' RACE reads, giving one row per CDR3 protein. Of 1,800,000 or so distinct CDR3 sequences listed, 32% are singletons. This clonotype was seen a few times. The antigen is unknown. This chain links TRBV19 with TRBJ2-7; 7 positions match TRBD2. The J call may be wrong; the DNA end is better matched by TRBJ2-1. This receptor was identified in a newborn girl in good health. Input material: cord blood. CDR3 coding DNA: TGTGCCAGTAGTCCGGGCCTAGCGGATTATGAGCAGTTCTTC. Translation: CASSPGLADYEQFF.